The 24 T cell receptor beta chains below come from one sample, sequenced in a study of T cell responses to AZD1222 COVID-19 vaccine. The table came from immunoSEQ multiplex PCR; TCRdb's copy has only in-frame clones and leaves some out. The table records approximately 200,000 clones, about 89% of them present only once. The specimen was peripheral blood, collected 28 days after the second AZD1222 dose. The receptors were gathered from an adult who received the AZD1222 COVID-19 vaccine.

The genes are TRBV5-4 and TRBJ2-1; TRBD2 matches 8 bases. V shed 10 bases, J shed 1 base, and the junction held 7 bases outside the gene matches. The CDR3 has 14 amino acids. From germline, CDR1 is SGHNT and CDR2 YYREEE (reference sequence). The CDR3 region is CAGGKRESYNEQFF. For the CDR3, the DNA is TGTGCCGGAGGGAAGCGGGAGTCCTACAATGAGCAGTTCTTC.

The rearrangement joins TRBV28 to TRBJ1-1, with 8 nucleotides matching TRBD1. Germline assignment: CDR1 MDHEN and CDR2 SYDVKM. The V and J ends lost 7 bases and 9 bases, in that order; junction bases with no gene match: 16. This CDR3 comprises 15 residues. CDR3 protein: CASTLGQAGSGKAFF. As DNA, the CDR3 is TGTGCCAGCACCTTGGGACAGGCTGGGAGCGGAAAAGCTTTCTTT. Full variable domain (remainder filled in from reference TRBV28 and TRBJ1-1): DVKVTQSSRYLVKRTGEKVFLECVQDMDHENMFWYRQDPGLGLRLIYFSYDVKMKEKGDIPEGYSVSREKKERFSLILESASTNQTSMYLCASTLGQAGSGKAFFGQGTRLTVV.

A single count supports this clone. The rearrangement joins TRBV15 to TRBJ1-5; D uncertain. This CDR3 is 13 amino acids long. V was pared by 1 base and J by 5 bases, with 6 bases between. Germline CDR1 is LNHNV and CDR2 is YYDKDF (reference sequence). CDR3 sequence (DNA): TGTGCCACCAGCAGAGTTCCAGATCAGCCCCAGCATTTT. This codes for CATSRVPDQPQHF.

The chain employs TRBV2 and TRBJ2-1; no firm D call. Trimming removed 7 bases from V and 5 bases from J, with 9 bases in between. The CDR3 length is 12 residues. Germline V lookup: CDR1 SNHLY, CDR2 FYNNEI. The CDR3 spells CASIHLDNEQFF. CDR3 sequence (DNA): TGTGCCAGCATCCACCTAGACAATGAGCAGTTCTTC.

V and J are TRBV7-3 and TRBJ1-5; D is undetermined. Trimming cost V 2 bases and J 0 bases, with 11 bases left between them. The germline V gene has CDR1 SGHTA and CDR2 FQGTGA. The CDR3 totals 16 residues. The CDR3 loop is CASSLPHMVSNQPQHF. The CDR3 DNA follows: TGTGCCAGCAGCTTACCGCACATGGTTAGCAATCAGCCCCAGCATTTT.

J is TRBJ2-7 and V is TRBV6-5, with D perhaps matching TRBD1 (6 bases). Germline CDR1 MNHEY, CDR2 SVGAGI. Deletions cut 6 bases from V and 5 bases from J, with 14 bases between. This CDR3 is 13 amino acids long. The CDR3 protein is CASSQGQSHEQYF. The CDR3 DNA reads TGTGCCAGCAGCCAAGGACAGTCCCACGAGCAGTACTTC.

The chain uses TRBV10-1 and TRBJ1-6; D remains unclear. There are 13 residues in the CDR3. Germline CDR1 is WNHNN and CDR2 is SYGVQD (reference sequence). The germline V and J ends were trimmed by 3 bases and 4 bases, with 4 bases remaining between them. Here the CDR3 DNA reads TGCGCCAGCAGTGAACATTATAATTCACCCCTCCACTTT. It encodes CASSEHYNSPLHF.

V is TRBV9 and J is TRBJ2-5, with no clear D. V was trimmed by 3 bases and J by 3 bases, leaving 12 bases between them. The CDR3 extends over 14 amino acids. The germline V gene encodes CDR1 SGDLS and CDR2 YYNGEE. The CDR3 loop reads CASSGGQVKETQYF. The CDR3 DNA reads TGTGCCAGCAGCGGTGGGCAGGTTAAAGAGACCCAGTACTTC.

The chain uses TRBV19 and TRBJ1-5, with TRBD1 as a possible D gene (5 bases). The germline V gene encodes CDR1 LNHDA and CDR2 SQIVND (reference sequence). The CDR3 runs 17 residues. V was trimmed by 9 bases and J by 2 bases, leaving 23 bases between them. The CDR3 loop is CASHTRRQGTGNQPQHF. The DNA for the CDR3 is TGTGCCAGCCACACCCGGAGGCAGGGAACGGGCAATCAGCCCCAGCATTTT.

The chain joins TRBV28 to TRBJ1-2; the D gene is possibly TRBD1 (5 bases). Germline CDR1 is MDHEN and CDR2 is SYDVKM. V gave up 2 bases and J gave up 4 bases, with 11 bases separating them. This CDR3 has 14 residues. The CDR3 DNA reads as TGTGCCAGCAGTTTAGGGGGACCCGGCTATGGCTACACCTTC. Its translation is CASSLGGPGYGYTF.

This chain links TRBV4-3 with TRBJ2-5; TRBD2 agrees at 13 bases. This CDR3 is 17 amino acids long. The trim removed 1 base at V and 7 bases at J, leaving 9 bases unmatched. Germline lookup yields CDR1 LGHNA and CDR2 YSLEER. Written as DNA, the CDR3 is TGCGCCAGCAGCCAAGGAGGGACTAGCGGGATCCGGGGGACCCAGTACTTC. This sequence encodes CASSQGGTSGIRGTQYF.

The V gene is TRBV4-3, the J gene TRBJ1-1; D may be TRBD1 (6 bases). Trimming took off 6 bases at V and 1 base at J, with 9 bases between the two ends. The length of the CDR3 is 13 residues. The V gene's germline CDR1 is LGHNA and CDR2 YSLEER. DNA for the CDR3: TGCGCCAGCAGGATACAGGGGAACACTGAAGCTTTCTTT. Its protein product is CASRIQGNTEAFF.

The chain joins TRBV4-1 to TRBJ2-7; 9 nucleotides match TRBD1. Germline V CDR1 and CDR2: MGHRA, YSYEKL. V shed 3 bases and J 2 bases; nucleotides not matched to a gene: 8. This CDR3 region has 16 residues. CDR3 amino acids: CASSHLPGQGPYEQYF. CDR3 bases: TGCGCCAGCAGCCACTTACCGGGACAGGGCCCCTACGAGCAGTACTTC.

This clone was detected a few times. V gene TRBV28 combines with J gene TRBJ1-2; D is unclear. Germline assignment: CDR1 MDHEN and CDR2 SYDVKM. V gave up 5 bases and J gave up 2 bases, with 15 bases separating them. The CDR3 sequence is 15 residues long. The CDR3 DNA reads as TGTGCCAGCAGTCCCCCTGATCGCCGGAACTATGGCTACACCTTC. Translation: CASSPPDRRNYGYTF.

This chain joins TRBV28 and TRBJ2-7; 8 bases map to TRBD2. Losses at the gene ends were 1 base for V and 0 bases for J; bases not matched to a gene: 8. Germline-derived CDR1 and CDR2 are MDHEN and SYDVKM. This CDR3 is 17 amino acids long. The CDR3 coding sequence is TGTGCCAGCAGTTTATCATCCCCCGGGACTAGCTCCTACGAGCAGTACTTC. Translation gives CASSLSSPGTSSYEQYF.

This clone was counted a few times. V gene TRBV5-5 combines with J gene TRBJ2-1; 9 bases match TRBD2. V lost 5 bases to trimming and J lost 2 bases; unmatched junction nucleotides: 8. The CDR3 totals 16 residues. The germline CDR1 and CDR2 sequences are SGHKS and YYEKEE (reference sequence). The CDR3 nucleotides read TGTGCCAGCAGGTCCATTAGCGGGAGAACCTACAATGAGCAGTTCTTC. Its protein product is CASRSISGRTYNEQFF.

The DNA of the CDR3 is TGTGCCTTCCGTTCGGGAGAGGGAAATGAGCAGTTCTTC. As protein: CAFRSGEGNEQFF. The chain carries TRBV30 and TRBJ2-1, with a weak D call TRBD2 (6 bases). CDR3 length: 13 residues. V was shortened by 7 bases and J by 7 bases, with 17 bases between the two germline ends. Germline CDR1 GTSNPN, CDR2 SVGIG (reference sequence).

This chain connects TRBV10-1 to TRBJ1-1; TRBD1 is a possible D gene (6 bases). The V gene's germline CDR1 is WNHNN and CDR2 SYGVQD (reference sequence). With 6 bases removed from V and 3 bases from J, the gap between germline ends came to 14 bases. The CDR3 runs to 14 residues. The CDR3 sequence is CASSAQGGDTEAFF. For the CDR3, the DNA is TGCGCCAGCAGCGCACAGGGTGGAGACACTGAAGCTTTCTTT.

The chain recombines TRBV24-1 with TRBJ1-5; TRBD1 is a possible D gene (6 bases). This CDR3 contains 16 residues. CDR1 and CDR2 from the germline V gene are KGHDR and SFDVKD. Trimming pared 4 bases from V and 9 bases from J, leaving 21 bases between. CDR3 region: CATSDTAQGGRSPQHF. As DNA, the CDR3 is TGTGCCACCAGTGACACGGCACAAGGGGGGAGATCGCCCCAGCATTTT.

CDR3 in amino acids: CASSPETGTRGAQHF. CDR3 DNA: TGTGCCAGCTCACCCGAGACAGGGACCAGAGGGGCCCAGCATTTT. The chain joins TRBV18 to TRBJ1-5; TRBD1 aligns across 7 bases. This CDR3 has 15 amino acids. The V and J ends lost 3 bases and 11 bases, in that order; junction bases with no gene match: 13. Germline V gives CDR1 KGHSH, CDR2 LQKENI.

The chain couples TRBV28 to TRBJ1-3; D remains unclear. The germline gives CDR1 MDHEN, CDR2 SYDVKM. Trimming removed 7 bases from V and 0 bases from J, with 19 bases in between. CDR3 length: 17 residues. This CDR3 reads CASTSLEGYFSGNTIYF. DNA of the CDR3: TGTGCCAGCACAAGCCTAGAAGGGTACTTCTCTGGAAACACCATATATTTT.

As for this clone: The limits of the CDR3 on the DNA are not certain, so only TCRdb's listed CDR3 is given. The CDR3 region is CASSLDVGTGAFSKEPREYF. The gene calls are TRBV5-4 and TRBJ2-7; TRBD1, the D gene given by the table, was not confirmed from the DNA. The CDR3 is 20 residues long, counting both termini. Germline loops: CDR1 SGHNT, CDR2 YYREEE (reference sequence).

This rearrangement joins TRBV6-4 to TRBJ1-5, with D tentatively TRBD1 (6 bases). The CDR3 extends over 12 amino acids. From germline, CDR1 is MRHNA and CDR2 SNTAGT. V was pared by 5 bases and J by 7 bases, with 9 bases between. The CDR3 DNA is TGTGCCAGCAGTAATACAGGGCAGCCCCAGCATTTT. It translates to CASSNTGQPQHF.

Here the CDR3 reads CASSLLGNYGYTF. The CDR3 region has the DNA TGTGCCAGCAGTTTGCTTGGGAACTATGGCTACACCTTC. The genes are TRBV12-3 or TRBV12-4 and TRBJ1-2; D is unclear. The V and J ends lost 3 bases and 2 bases respectively, with 7 bases between them. The CDR3 runs 13 residues.